These T cell receptor beta chains were read from a single sample in a study of OX40 agonist ivuxolimab in advanced cancers. Only in-frame clones appear in the TCRdb table, and some are missing; sequencing was by immunoSEQ multiplex PCR. This repertoire shows about 36,000 clones, about 87% found once; its top ten account for 3.5% to 5%. Material: CD4+ or CD8+ T cells sorted from blood, obtained in a trial of the OX40 agonist ivuxolimab. Receptors were obtained from an adult with an advanced solid tumor such as melanoma, head and neck, liver or kidney cancer. Each CDR3 is given with its conserved first and last residue. The D gene is left open where the match is weak. The size field is filled for only some rows; it gives once, few, many or a size class.

>TRBV27|NA|once|12|TRBJ2-1
CASSLVRGEQFF
TGTGCCAGCAGTTTAGTTCGGGGTGAGCAGTTCTTC
>TRBV21-1|NA|NA|17|TRBJ2-4
CASSKVSDSSAKNIQYF
TGTGCCAGCAGCAAAGTTTCGGACAGTTCAGCCAAAAACATTCAGTACTTC
>TRBV11-2|NA|NA|14|TRBJ1-1
CASSLSAGAAEAFF
TGTGCCAGCAGCCTTAGTGCAGGGGCCGCTGAAGCTTTCTTT
>TRBV14|NA|once|15|TRBJ2-5
CASSQQGWYQETQYF
TGTGCCAGCAGCCAACAGGGTTGGTACCAAGAGACCCAGTACTTC
>TRBV5-1|TRBD1|NA|14|TRBJ2-7
CASSLGDSSYEQYF
TGCGCCAGCAGCTTGGGGGACAGCTCCTACGAGCAGTACTTC
>TRBV7-3|NA|NA|13|TRBJ2-5
CASSRTTEETQYF
TGTGCCAGCAGCCGCACTACAGAAGAGACCCAGTACTTC
>TRBV19|TRBD1|NA|14|TRBJ2-7
CASGPGQGNYEQYF
TGTGCCAGCGGACCGGGACAGGGGAACTACGAGCAGTACTTC
>TRBV11-3|NA|NA|14|TRBJ2-3
CASSLGGHSDTQYF
TGTGCCAGCAGCTTAGGGGGCCACTCAGATACGCAGTATTTT
>TRBV2|NA|NA|13|TRBJ2-3
CASRNYRVDTQYF
TGTGCCAGCAGGAACTACAGAGTAGATACGCAGTATTTT
>TRBV29-1|NA|NA|12|TRBJ2-1
CSVDGLNNEQFF
TGCAGCGTTGATGGTCTTAACAATGAGCAGTTCTTC
>TRBV7-6|NA|NA|16|TRBJ2-1
CASSLSRHRGWGEQFF
TGTGCCAGCAGCTTATCCCGCCACCGAGGATGGGGTGAGCAGTTCTTC
>TRBV6-5|NA|NA|15|TRBJ2-7
CASSYSRGLLYEQYF
TGTGCCAGCAGTTACAGCCGAGGTCTTCTCTACGAGCAGTACTTC
>TRBV5-8|NA|NA|10|TRBJ2-1
CASSSNEQFF
TGTGCCAGCAGCTCCAATGAGCAGTTCTTC
>TRBV30|TRBD1|once|13|TRBJ1-5
CAWSETGIQPQHF
TGTGCCTGGAGTGAGACAGGGATTCAGCCCCAGCATTTT
>TRBV6-1|NA|NA|15|TRBJ1-4
CASSEGQLGAEKLFF
TGTGCCAGCAGTGAAGGTCAATTGGGAGCTGAAAAACTGTTTTTT
>TRBV6-6|NA|NA|14|TRBJ1-6
CASRSDRLNSPLHF
TGTGCCAGCAGATCGGACAGACTAAATTCACCCCTCCACTTT
>TRBV27|TRBD2|NA|15|TRBJ2-7
CASSQGLAGVGEQYF
TGTGCCAGCAGCCAGGGACTAGCGGGAGTTGGCGAGCAGTACTTC
>TRBV6-5|NA|NA|14|TRBJ1-1
CASSYDSIDTEAFF
TGTGCCAGCAGTTACGACAGCATCGACACTGAAGCTTTCTTT
>TRBV5-1|TRBD2|once|15|TRBJ2-1
CASSHPTSAYNEQFF
TGCGCCAGCAGCCACCCGACTAGCGCCTACAATGAGCAGTTCTTC
>TRBV5-1|NA|NA|13|TRBJ2-7
CASSFGDAREQYF
TGCGCCAGCAGCTTTGGGGATGCGCGCGAGCAGTACTTC
>TRBV7-9|NA|few|13|TRBJ1-2
CASSLTANYGYTF
TGTGCCAGCAGCTTAACAGCTAACTATGGCTACACCTTC
>TRBV19|NA|NA|12|TRBJ1-5
CASSPQGQPQHF
TGTGCCAGTAGTCCGCAGGGTCAGCCCCAGCATTTT
>TRBV9|TRBD2|NA|15|TRBJ2-1
CASSVGAGGYNEQFF
TGTGCCAGCAGCGTAGGAGCGGGAGGTTACAATGAGCAGTTCTTC
>TRBV18|NA|once|16|TRBJ1-6
CASSPTRPANNSPLHF
TGTGCCAGCTCACCGACGAGGCCGGCGAATAATTCACCCCTCCACTTT
>TRBV15|TRBD1|NA|14|TRBJ1-5
CATSQDRVGQPQHF
TGTGCCACCAGCCAAGACAGGGTTGGGCAGCCCCAGCATTTT
>TRBV12-5|NA|NA|14|TRBJ2-5
CASGRGSPGETQYF
TGTGCTAGTGGCCGAGGGTCCCCGGGAGAGACCCAGTACTTC
>TRBV5-4|TRBD2|NA|14|TRBJ2-3
CASSSGLATDTQYF
TGTGCCAGCAGCTCGGGACTAGCGACAGATACGCAGTATTTT
>TRBV5-1|NA|NA|16|TRBJ1-3
CASSLGGSASGNTIYF
TGCGCCAGCAGCTTGGGGGGCAGCGCCTCTGGAAACACCATATATTTT
>TRBV2|TRBD1|NA|12|TRBJ2-1
CAIQQGSNEQFF
TGTGCCATCCAACAGGGGTCCAATGAGCAGTTCTTC
>TRBV5-1|TRBD2|NA|17|TRBJ2-7
CASSSGLAGDFRYEQYF
TGCGCCAGCAGCTCAGGACTAGCGGGGGACTTTCGTTACGAGCAGTACTTC
>TRBV7-2|TRBD1|NA|13|TRBJ1-2
CASRFDRAYGYTF
TGTGCCAGCCGATTCGACAGGGCCTATGGCTACACCTTC
>TRBV18|NA|NA|17|TRBJ2-5
CASSPGVAGFPQETQYF
TGTGCCAGCTCACCAGGGGTCGCAGGGTTCCCACAAGAGACCCAGTACTTC
>TRBV5-1|NA|NA|17|TRBJ2-5
CASSHPLRGLEQETQYF
TGCGCCAGCAGCCACCCACTCAGAGGGCTGGAGCAGGAGACCCAGTACTTC
>TRBV6-6|NA|NA|15|TRBJ1-4
CASSSVGKGWEKLFF
TGTGCCAGCAGTTCTGTGGGAAAGGGATGGGAAAAACTGTTTTTT
>TRBV7-8|NA|NA|15|TRBJ2-5
CASSLPRALGETQYF
TGTGCCAGCAGCTTACCCAGGGCCCTGGGAGAGACCCAGTACTTC
>TRBV7-6|NA|NA|15|TRBJ1-6
CASSLAMADNSPLHF
TGTGCCAGCAGCTTAGCGATGGCAGATAATTCACCCCTCCACTTT
>TRBV7-3|NA|NA|15|TRBJ2-3
CASSLDGGAADTQYF
TGTGCCAGCAGCTTAGATGGGGGGGCCGCAGATACGCAGTATTTT
>TRBV6-6|TRBD1|once|14|TRBJ1-4
CASSPLRGREKLFF
TGTGCCAGCAGCCCATTGAGGGGGCGTGAAAAACTGTTTTTT
>TRBV7-2|NA|NA|17|TRBJ2-7
CASSFPQTGLSGNEQYF
TGTGCCAGCAGCTTTCCCCAAACAGGCCTTAGTGGGAACGAGCAGTACTTC
>TRBV10-3|NA|NA|16|TRBJ2-2
CAISTAGTSGTGELFF
TGTGCCATCAGTACCGCAGGGACATCGGGCACCGGGGAGCTGTTTTTT
>TRBV7-2|NA|NA|15|TRBJ1-5
CASSPAVSSNQPQHF
TGTGCCAGCAGCCCGGCCGTTAGTAGCAATCAGCCCCAGCATTTT
>TRBV18|NA|NA|15|TRBJ1-4
CASSPTGRRNEKLFF
TGTGCCAGCTCACCGACGGGACGGAGGAATGAAAAACTGTTTTTT